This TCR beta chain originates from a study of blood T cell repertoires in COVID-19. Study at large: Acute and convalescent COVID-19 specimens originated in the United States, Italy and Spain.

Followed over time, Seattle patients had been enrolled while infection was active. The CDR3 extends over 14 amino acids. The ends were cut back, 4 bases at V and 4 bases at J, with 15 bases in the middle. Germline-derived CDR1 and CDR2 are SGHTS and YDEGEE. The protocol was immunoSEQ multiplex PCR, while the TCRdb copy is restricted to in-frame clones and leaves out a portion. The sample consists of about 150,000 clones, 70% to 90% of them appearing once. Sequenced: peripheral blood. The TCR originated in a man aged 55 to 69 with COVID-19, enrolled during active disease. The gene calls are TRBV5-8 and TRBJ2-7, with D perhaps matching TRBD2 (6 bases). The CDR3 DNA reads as TGTGCCAGCAGCCCACGGGACGGGGGATACGAGCAGTACTTC. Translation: CASSPRDGGYEQYF.